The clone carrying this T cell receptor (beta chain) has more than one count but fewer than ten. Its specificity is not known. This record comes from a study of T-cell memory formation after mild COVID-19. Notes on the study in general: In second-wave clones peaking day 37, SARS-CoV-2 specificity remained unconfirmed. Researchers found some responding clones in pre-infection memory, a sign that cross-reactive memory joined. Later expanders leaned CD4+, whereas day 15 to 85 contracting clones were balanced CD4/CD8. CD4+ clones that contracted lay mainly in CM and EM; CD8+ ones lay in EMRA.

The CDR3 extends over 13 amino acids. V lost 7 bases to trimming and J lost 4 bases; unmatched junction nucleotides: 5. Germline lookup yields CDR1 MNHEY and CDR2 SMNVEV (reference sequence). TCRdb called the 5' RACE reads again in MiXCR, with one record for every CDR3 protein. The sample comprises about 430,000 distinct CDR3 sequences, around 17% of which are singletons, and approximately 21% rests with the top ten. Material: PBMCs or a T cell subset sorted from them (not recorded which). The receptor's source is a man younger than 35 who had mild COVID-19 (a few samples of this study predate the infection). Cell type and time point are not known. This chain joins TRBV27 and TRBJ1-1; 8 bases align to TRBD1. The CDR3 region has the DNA TGTGCCAGCAAAGGACAGGGCGGCACTGAAGCTTTCTTT. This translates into CASKGQGGTEAFF.